This T cell receptor (beta chain) was recovered during a study of T cell responses to AZD1222 COVID-19 vaccine. The study's findings and limits: Sampling captured repertoires only after the peak T cell response. When two AZD1222 doses had been given, Spike-specific TCR breadth and depth rose.

Produced via immunoSEQ multiplex PCR; TCRdb's table is partial and in-frame only. Of about 180,000 clones in the sample, just over 90% were seen once. This CDR3 comprises 13 residues. Per germline, CDR1 SQVTM and CDR2 ANQGSEA. V lost 4 bases, J lost 0 bases, and 2 bases stayed unmatched. About this clone: The target antigen is unknown.

The sequence came from an adult in good health. The V call is TRBV29-1, the J call TRBJ2-7, with 8 bases fitting TRBD1. The material sequenced was peripheral blood, taken on day 0 of AZD1222 vaccination. CDR3 in amino acids: CSVGTGPSYEQYF. The DNA for the CDR3 is TGCAGCGTTGGGACAGGGCCCTCCTACGAGCAGTACTTC.